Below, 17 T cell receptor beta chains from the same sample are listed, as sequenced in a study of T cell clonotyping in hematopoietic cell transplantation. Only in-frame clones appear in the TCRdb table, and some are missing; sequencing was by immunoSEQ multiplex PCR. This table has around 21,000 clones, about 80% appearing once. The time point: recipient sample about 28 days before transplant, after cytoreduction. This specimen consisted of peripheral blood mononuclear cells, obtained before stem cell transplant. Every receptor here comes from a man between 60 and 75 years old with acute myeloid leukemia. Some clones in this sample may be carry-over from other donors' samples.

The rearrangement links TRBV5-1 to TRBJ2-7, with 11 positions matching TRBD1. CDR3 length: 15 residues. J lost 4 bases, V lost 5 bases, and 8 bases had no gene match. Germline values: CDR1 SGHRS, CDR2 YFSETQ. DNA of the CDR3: TGCGCCAGCAGACTCTGGGGACAGGGGGTGTACGAGCAGTACTTC. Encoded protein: CASRLWGQGVYEQYF.

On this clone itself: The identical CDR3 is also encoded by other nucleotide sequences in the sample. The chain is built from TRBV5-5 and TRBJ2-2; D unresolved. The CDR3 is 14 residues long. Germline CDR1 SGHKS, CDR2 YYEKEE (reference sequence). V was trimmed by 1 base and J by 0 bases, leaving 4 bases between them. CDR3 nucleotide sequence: TGTGCCAGCAGCTTGCGCTCGAACACCGGGGAGCTGTTTTTT. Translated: CASSLRSNTGELFF.

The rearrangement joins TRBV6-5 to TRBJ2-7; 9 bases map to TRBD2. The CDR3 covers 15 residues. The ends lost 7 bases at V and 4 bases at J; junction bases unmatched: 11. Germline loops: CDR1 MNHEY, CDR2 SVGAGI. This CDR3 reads CASNSHIAGEYEQYF. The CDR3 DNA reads TGTGCCAGCAACTCACACATAGCGGGAGAATACGAGCAGTACTTC.

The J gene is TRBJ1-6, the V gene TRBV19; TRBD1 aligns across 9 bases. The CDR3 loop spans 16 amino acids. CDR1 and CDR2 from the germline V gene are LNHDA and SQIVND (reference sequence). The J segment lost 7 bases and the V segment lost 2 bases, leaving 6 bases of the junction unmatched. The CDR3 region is CASSIWAGTGNSPLHF. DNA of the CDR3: TGTGCCAGTAGTATATGGGCCGGGACAGGGAATTCACCCCTCCACTTT.

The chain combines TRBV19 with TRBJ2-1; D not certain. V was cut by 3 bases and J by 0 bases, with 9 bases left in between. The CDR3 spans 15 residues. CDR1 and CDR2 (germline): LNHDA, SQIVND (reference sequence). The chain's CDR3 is CASSMVERSYNEQFF. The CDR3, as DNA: TGTGCCAGTAGTATGGTGGAGCGCTCCTACAATGAGCAGTTCTTC.

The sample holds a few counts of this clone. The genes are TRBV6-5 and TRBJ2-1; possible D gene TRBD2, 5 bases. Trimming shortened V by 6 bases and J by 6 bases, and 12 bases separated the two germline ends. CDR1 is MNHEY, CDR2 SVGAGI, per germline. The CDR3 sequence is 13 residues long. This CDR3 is CASRSGLFNEQFF. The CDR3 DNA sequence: TGTGCCAGCAGGTCAGGACTTTTCAATGAGCAGTTCTTC.

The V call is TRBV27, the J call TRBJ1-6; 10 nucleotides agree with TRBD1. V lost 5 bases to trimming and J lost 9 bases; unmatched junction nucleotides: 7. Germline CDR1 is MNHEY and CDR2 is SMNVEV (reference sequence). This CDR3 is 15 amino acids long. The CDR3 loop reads CASSPGDRGGSPLHF. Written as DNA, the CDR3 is TGTGCCAGCAGTCCGGGGGACAGGGGCGGTTCACCCCTCCACTTT.

CDR3 loop: CASSLQRNSYEQYF. CDR3 bases: TGTGCCAGCAGCCTTCAGCGGAACTCCTACGAGCAGTACTTC. The gene calls are TRBV6-1 and TRBJ2-7; possible D gene TRBD2, 5 bases. The V end was cut by 6 bases, the J end by 0 bases, with 12 bases between. In germline, CDR1 is MNHNS, CDR2 SASEGT. The CDR3 extends over 14 amino acids.

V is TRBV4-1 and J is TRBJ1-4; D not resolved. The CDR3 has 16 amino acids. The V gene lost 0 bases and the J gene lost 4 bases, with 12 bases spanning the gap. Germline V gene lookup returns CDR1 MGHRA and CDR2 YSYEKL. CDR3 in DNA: TGCGCCAGCAGCCAAGATGGGGTTGGTTTTAATGAAAAACTGTTTTTT. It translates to CASSQDGVGFNEKLFF.

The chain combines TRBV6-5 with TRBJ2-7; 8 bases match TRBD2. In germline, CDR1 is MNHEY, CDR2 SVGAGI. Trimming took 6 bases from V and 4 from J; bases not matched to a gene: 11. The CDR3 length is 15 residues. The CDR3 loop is CASRGREAAAYEQYF. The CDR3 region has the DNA TGTGCCAGCAGGGGGCGGGAGGCCGCCGCATACGAGCAGTACTTC.

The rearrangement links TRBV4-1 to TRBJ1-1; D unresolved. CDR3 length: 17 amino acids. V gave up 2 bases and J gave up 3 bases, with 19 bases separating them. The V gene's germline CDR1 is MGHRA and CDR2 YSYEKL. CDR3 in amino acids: CASSQNPRDLRDTEAFF. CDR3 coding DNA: TGCGCCAGCAGCCAAAACCCCCGGGATCTTAGGGACACTGAAGCTTTCTTT.

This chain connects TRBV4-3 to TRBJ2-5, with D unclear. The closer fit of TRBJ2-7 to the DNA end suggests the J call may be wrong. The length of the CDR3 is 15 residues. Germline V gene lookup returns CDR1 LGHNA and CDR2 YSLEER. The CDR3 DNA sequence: TGCGCCAGCAGCCAAGACCGGGCCAGCTCCTACGAGCAGTACTTC. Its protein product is CASSQDRASSYEQYF.

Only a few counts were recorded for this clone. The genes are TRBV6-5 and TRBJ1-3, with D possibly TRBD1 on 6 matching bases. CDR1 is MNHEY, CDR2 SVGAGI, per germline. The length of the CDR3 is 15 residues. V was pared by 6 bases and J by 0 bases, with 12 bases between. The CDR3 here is CASSDGQLSGNTIYF. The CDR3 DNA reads TGTGCCAGCAGCGACGGACAGCTCTCTGGAAACACCATATATTTT.

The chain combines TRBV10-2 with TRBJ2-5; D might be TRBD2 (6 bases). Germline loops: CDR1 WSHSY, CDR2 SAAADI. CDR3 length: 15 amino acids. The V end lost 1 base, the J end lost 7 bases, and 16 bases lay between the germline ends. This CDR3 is CASSEWGDPSGTQYF. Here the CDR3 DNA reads TGCGCCAGCAGTGAGTGGGGGGATCCTTCGGGGACCCAGTACTTC.

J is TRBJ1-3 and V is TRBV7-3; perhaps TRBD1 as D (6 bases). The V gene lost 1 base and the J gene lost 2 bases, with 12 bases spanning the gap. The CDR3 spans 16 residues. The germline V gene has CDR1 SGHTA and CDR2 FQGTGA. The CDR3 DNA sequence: TGTGCCAGCAGCTTAATGGAGACAGGAACTGGAAACACCATATATTTT. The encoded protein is CASSLMETGTGNTIYF. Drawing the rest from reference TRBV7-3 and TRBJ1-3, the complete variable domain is GAGVSQTPSNKVTEKGKYVELRCDPISGHTALYWYRQSLGQGPEFLIYFQGTGAADDSGLPNDRFFAVRPEGSVSTLKIQRTERGDSAVYLCASSLMETGTGNTIYFGEGSWLTVV.

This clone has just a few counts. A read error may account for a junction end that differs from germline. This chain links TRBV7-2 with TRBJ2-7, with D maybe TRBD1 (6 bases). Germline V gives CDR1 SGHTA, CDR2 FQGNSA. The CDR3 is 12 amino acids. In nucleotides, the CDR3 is TGTGCCAGCAGCCTTAGCCTAGGGACACCCCGCTTC. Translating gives CASSLSLGTPRF.

This CDR3 reads CASLPRAEALTDTQYF. In DNA form, the CDR3 reads TGCGCCAGCCTCCCCCGTGCGGAAGCGTTGACAGATACGCAGTATTTT. The genes are TRBV10-1 and TRBJ2-3; D uncertain. In germline, CDR1 is WNHNN, CDR2 SYGVQD (reference sequence). This CDR3 has 16 residues. V lost 8 bases and J 3 bases, leaving 21 bases between the germline ends.